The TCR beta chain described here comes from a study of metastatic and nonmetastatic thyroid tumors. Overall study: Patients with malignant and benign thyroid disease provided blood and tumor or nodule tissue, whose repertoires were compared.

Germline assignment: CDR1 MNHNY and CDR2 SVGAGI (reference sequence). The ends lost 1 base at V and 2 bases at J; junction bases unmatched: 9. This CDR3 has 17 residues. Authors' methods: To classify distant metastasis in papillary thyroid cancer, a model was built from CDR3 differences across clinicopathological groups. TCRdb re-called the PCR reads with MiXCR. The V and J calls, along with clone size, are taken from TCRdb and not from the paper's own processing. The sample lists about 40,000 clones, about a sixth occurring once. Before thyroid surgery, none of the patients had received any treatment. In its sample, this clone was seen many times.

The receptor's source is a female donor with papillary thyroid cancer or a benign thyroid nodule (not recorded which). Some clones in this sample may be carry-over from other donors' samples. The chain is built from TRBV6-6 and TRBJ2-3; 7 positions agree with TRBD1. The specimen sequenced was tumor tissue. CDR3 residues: CASSYYPPGGVTDTQYF. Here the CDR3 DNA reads TGTGCCAGCAGTTACTACCCTCCAGGGGGTGTCACAGATACGCAGTATTTT.